This T cell receptor (beta chain) derives from a study of blood T cells in healthy people across ages (dated by TCRdb to between 2014 and 2016). For the wider study: In model experiments, template switching captured about one uniquely barcoded TCR beta cDNA molecule for every two T cells. The study analyzed two additional independent replicas of 1 million unique cDNA reads from the same blood draw for two donors, one aged 18 to 29 and one aged 80 or older. Four age groups were formed from the donors: young (average about 17 years), middle-aged (less than 40), aged (roughly 59) and long-lived (less than 85). The study measured age-related changes in TCR beta repertoire diversity using deep sequencing normalized with unique cDNA molecular identifiers.

Systemically healthy Caucasian individuals from Russia, over 30 in total and aged about 6 to 95 years, were included as donors. Each donor gave 8 to 10 milliliters of peripheral blood, drawn into EDTA-treated Vacutainer tubes. Ficoll-Paque density-gradient centrifugation was used to isolate PBMCs, with at least 6.5 million per sample. Trizol reagent was used to extract total RNA from the PBMCs, yielding at least 5.5 micrograms per sample. For every donor, an aliquot of PBMCs went through flow cytometry to measure the percentages of naive CD45RAhigh/CD27high T cells. Preparation of the library involved 5' RACE. Instrument on record: Illumina HiSeq 2500. A second PCR of about 6 to 11 cycles was run with a J-beta primer mix and a sample-barcoded 5' primer. A unique molecular identifier was introduced onto each TCR beta cDNA molecule by a template-switch 5' adaptor carrying 12 random nucleotides. At least 2.5 million CDR3-containing paired-end reads were obtained from each sample. All of the RNA was converted into first-strand cDNA using the Mint cDNA synthesis kit, with a TRBC-specific oligonucleotide serving as the primer. All cDNA was treated with uracil-DNA glycosylase and then went through a first 18-cycle PCR with the universal primers M1SS and BC2_uni_R. Per the original workflow: Normalization of each sample was performed by random selection of 1 million high-quality reads, each carrying a distinct molecular identifier. Reads with shared molecular identifiers were discarded instead of being binned into consensus sequences. MiTCR, with a Q25 quality threshold and the strictest error-elimination algorithm, was used for CDR3 identification, clonotype clustering and error correction. A nonparametric unseen species model using Euler transformation provided a lower-bound estimate of total TCR beta diversity. The public reads were reprocessed in TCRdb via fastp at Q25 and MiXCR, keeping in-frame beta chains. Here each entry gathers all rows of one CDR3 protein and keeps the most common genes and DNA. The V and J calls, along with clone size, are taken from TCRdb and not from the paper's own processing. The sample table records roughly 700,000 distinct CDR3 sequences; roughly 25% of these occur just once. In total, the top ten clones hold around 9.2% of the sample.

General study outcomes and caveats: Compared with the aged group, more naive CD4+ T cells, fewer expanded clones and increased TCR diversity were shown by the long-lived group, suggesting age selection. Bulk unsorted PBMC profiling prevented conclusive comparison of naive and antigen-experienced compartments. Estimates of total diversity based on one million sequenced T cells were regarded as lower bounds and as underestimates. The percentage of naive T cells measured by flow cytometry correlated strongly with observed TCR beta diversity. Observed TCR beta diversity per million T cells fell roughly linearly with age, and a significant reduction was already apparent by age around 44. Donor CMV infection status was unknown, potentially confounding age-related changes in expanded clonotypes.

With respect to this clonotype: What antigen it recognizes has not been identified. Base qualities are missing; no much larger clone stands one base away.

V is cut back by 1 base and J by 7 bases, with 4 bases in the junction unmatched. From the germline V gene, CDR1 is KGHDR and CDR2 is SFDVKD. The CDR3, from cysteine to phenylalanine, totals 15 residues. The read is trimmed to its CDR3 DNA, 45 bases read in frame from base 1. The same data also contributed to another study, on T cells of mothers and their children. Drawing on the second study: Nine systemically healthy Caucasian individuals served as donors, namely three mothers together with their six children. cDNA synthesis used all of the extracted RNA, with 1.5 ug of RNA in each 15 ul reaction. In the second PCR, the M1S primer introduced both the sample barcodes and 2-4 random nucleotides. More than 8 million TCR beta CDR3 reads were obtained from each mother, and about 3 million reads were obtained from each child. Thymic selection shapes the output of TCR recombination in a similar way in related and unrelated pairs, and inherited differences have a minor effect. Related mother-child pairs always showed normalized repertoire overlap that was slightly higher than in unrelated mother-child pairs, though the difference was never significant. No persistent microchimeric T cell clones were detected, at a sensitivity of roughly 96 clones per million clonotypes. The study used deep NGS to compare TCR beta repertoires of mothers and children, seeking features distinguishing related mother-child pairs from unrelated individuals. The mean age was about 37 +/- 4 years for the mothers and approximately 11 +/- 4 years for the children. After adapters were ligated using NEBNext reagents, the libraries underwent 100+100 nt paired-end sequencing on an Illumina HiSeq 2000. To prevent cross-contamination, the mother and child libraries were prepared a month apart and were sequenced in separate runs. For each donor, between about 500,000 and 2,000,000 distinct TCR beta clonotypes were identified. Naive TCR beta clonotypes were estimated from low-frequency clonotypes matched to each donor's FACS-determined naive share, without sorting.

The TCR was taken from a boy aged 5-17 years in good health. The V and J genes are TRBV24-1 and TRBJ2-1, with 9 bases aligning to TRBD1. Specimen: blood. The DNA reads as follows: TGTGCCACCAGTGATTTAAGGGACAGGGAGAATGAGCAGTTCTTC. It translates to CATSDLRDRENEQFF.